The clone carrying this TCR beta chain was detected a few times. Its specificity is not known. The data were obtained in a study of shared clonotypes between healthy human individuals. Notes on the study in general: Apart from blood, nothing was sampled; tissue repertoires likely differ. A handful of donors had around 5% of their naive CD4 clonotypes in common. Non-shared clonotypes were found to have lower generation probabilities than the clonotypes that were shared by all four of the sorted-subset donors.

Negatively enriched CD4+ T cells were divided by CD45RA into naive and memory. Assay: immunoSEQ multiplex PCR; the TCRdb copy retains only in-frame clones and omits some. The data hold around 1.1 million clones, with roughly 77% observed a single time. This CDR3 has 11 residues. Germline V lookup: CDR1 GTSNPN, CDR2 SVGIG (reference sequence). Trimming left V 1 base short and J 11 bases short, with 11 bases between. The source of this sequence is a man aged 18 to 29 in good health. Some clones in this sample may be carry-over from other donors' samples. Sequenced input: memory CD4+ T cells from PBMCs. Subset reported: CD45RA-negative fraction. This chain connects TRBV30 to TRBJ1-1; no definite D call. CDR3 in amino acids: CAWSGPGRAFF. CDR3 coding DNA: TGTGCCTGGAGTGGACCCGGGCGGGCTTTCTTT.